This record looks at one T cell receptor (beta chain) sequence and its context. The trim removed 5 bases at V and 7 bases at J, leaving 7 bases unmatched. The germline gives CDR1 KGHSH, CDR2 LQKENI. The CDR3 is 13 residues long. Sequenced by immunoSEQ multiplex PCR; TCRdb stores in-frame clones only, minus some. The sample carries about 140,000 clones, about four fifths recorded once. This sample is part of a study of blood T cell repertoires in COVID-19. Study-wide context: Acute and convalescent COVID-19 specimens originated in the United States, Italy and Spain.

This sequence was found in a man in his 70s who had recovered from COVID-19. The sequenced sample consisted of peripheral blood. The rearrangement uses TRBV18 and TRBJ2-7, with TRBD2 identical over 8 bases. CDR3: CASSTGTRGEQYF. The CDR3 DNA reads as TGTGCCAGCTCAACAGGGACTAGGGGAGAGCAGTACTTC. Complete variable domain (other parts from reference TRBV18 and TRBJ2-7): NAGVMQNPRHLVRRRGQEARLRCSPMKGHSHVYWYRQLPEEGLKFMVYLQKENIIDESGMPKERFSAEFPKEGPSILRIQQVVRGDSAAYFCASSTGTRGEQYFGPGTRLTVT.